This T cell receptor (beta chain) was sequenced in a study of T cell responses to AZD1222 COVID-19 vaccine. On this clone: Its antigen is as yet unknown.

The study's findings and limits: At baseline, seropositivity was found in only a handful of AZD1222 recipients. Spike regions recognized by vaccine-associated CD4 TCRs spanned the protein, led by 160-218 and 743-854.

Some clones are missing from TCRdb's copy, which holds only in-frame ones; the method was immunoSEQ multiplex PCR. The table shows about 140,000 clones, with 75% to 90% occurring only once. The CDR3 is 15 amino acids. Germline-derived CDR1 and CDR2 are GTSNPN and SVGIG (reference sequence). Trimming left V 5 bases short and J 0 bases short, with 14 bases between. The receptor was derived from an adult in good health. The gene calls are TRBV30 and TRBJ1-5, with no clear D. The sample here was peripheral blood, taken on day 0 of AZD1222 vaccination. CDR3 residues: CAWSTGIYSNQPQHF. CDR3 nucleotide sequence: TGTGCCTGGTCCACTGGGATTTATAGCAATCAGCCCCAGCATTTT.